Given below is one T cell receptor (beta chain) in context. Its antigen is still unknown. The study made its TCR cDNA through 5'RACE template switching. That step introduced a universal primer site along with UMIs. TCRdb reanalysed the 5' RACE reads using MiXCR and keeps one entry per CDR3 protein. The profile shows 620,000 or so distinct CDR3 sequences, 17% of them singletons. Trimming shortened V by 3 bases and J by 8 bases, and 8 bases separated the two germline ends. The CDR3 extends over 13 amino acids. The data were taken from a study of T cells after yellow fever vaccination. General observations from the study: The study found a weaker secondary response that peaked faster, day 5 versus 15.

Sequenced here: PBMCs, sampled 5 days after the first yellow fever vaccination. The chain links TRBV12-3 or TRBV12-4 to TRBJ1-6; TRBD1 might be the D (5 bases). The sequence was collected from a young man who received the YFV17D yellow fever vaccine. As DNA, the CDR3 is TGTGCCAGCAGTTTTGTGGGGGATTCACCCCTCCACTTT. Its protein product is CASSFVGDSPLHF.